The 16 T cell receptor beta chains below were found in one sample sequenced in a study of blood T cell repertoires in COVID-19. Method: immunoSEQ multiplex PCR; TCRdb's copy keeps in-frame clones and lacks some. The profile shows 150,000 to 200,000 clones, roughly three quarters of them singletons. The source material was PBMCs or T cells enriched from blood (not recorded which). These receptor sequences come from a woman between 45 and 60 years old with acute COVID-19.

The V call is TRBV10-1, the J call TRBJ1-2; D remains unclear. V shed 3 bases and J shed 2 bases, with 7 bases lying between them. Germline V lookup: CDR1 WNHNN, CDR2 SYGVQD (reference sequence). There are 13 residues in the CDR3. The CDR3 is CASSETTNYGYTF. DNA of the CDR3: TGCGCCAGCAGTGAAACAACCAACTATGGCTACACCTTC.

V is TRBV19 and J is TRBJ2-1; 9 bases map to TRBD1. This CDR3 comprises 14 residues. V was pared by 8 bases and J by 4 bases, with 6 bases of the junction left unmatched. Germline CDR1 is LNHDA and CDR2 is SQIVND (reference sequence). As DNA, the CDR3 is TGTGCCAGTTCCGGGACAGGGTGGTACAATGAGCAGTTCTTC. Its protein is CASSGTGWYNEQFF.

The CDR3 bases are TGCGCCAGCAGTCCGACCCCGGGACTAGCGGGGTTAGGAGATACGCAGTATTTT. Translation gives CASSPTPGLAGLGDTQYF. The gene calls are TRBV23-1 and TRBJ2-3; 13 bases are shared with TRBD2. TRBV23-1 is designated an ORF whose function remains uncertain. Trimming took 4 bases from V and 5 from J; bases not matched to a gene: 12. CDR3 size: 18 residues.

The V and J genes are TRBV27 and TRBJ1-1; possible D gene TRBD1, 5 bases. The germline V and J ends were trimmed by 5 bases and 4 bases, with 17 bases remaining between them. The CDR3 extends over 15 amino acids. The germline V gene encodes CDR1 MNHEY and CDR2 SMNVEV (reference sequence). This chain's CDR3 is CASSPLGRVFTEAFF. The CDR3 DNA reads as TGTGCCAGCAGTCCCCTTGGCAGGGTATTCACTGAAGCTTTCTTT.

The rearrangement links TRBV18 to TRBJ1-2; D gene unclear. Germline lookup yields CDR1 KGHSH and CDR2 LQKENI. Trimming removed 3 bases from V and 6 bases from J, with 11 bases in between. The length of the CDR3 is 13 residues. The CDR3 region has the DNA TGTGCCAGCTCACCCCCCAGCGGGGATGGCTACACCTTC. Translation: CASSPPSGDGYTF. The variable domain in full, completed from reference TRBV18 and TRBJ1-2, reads NAGVMQNPRHLVRRRGQEARLRCSPMKGHSHVYWYRQLPEEGLKFMVYLQKENIIDESGMPKERFSAEFPKEGPSILRIQQVVRGDSAAYFCASSPPSGDGYTFGSGTRLTVV.

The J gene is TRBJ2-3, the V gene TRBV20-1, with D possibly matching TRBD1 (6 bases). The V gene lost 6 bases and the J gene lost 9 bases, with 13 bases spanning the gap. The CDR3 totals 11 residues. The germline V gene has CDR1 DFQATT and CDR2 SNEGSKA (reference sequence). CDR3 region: CSAQGPGTQYF. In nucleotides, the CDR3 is TGCAGTGCCCAGGGGCCAGGGACGCAGTATTTT.

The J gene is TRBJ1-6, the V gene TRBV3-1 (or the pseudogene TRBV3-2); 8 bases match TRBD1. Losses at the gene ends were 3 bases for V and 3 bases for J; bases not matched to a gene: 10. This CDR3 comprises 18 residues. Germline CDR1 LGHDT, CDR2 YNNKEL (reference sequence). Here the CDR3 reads CASSHALTGDIYNSPLHF. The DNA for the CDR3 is TGTGCCAGCAGCCACGCCTTGACAGGGGACATCTATAATTCACCCCTCCACTTT.

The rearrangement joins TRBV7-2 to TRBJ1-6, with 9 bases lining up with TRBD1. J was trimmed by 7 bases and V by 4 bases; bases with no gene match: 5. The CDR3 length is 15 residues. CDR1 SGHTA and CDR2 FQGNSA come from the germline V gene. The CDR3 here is CASSWGQGVNSPLHF. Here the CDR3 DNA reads TGTGCCAGCAGCTGGGGACAGGGCGTGAATTCACCCCTCCACTTT.

CDR3 protein: CASSTGGSGETQYF. In nucleotides, the CDR3 is TGCGCCAGCAGCACGGGGGGCTCCGGGGAGACCCAGTACTTC. This sequence joins TRBV5-1 and TRBJ2-5; D might be TRBD2 (7 bases). The V gene's germline CDR1 is SGHRS and CDR2 YFSETQ. This CDR3 has 14 amino acids. V lost 4 bases and J 5 bases, leaving 15 bases between the germline ends.

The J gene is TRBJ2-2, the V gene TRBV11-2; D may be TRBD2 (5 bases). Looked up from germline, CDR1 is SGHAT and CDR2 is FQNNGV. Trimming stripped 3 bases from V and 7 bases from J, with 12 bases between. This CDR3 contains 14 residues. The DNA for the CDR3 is TGTGCCAGCAGCTTTGGTCCGGGGAGCGGGGAGCTGTTTTTT. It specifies CASSFGPGSGELFF.

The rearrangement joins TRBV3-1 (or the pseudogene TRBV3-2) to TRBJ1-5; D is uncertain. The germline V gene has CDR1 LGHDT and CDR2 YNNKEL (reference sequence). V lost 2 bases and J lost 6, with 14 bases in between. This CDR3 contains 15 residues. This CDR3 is CASSQMATPGQPQHF. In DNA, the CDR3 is TGTGCCAGCAGCCAAATGGCCACCCCAGGTCAGCCCCAGCATTTT.

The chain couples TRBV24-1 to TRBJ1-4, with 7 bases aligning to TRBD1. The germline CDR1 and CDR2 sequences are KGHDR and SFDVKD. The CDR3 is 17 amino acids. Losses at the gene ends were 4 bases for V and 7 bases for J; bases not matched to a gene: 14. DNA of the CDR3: TGTGCCACCAGTGACCTGGACAGGACTGGAGCCATTGAAAAACTGTTTTTT. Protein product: CATSDLDRTGAIEKLFF.

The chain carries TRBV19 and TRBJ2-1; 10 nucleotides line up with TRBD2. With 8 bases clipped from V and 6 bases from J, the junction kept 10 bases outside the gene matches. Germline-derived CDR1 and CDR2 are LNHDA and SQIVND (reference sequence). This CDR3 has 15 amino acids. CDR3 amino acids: CASFWTSGSSNEQFF. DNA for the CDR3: TGTGCCAGTTTCTGGACTAGCGGTTCTTCCAATGAGCAGTTCTTC.

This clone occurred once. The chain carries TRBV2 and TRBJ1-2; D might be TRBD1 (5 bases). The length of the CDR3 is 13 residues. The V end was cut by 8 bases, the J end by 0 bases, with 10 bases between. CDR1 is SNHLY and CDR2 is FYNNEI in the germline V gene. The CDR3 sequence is CASGRGSNYGYTF. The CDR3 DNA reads TGTGCCAGCGGAAGGGGTTCTAACTATGGCTACACCTTC.

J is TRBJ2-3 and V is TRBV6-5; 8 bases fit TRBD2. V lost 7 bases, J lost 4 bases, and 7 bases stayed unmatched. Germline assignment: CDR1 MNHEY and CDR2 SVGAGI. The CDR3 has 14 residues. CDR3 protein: CASMAGGSADTQYF. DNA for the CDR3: TGTGCCAGCATGGCGGGGGGTTCGGCAGATACGCAGTATTTT.

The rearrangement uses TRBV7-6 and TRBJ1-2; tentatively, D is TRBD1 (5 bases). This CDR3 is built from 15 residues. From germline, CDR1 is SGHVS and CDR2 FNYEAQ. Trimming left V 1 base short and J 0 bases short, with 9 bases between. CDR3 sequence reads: CASSLGDRSNYGYTF. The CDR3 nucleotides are TGTGCCAGCAGCTTAGGTGACAGATCTAACTATGGCTACACCTTC.